The T cell receptor (beta chain) described here comes from a study of blood T cells in healthy people across ages (dated by TCRdb to the mid-2010s). Some background on the complete study: Template switching captured roughly one uniquely barcoded TCR beta cDNA molecule per two T cells in model experiments. The study measured age-related changes in TCR beta repertoire diversity using deep sequencing normalized with unique cDNA molecular identifiers. Donors were grouped into four age groups: young (average roughly 15 years), middle-aged (39), aged (over 55) and long-lived (about 82). To avoid experimental bias, donors of different ages were distributed randomly across sequencing lanes. For two donors (one aged 18 to 30 and one aged 80 or older), the study analyzed two additional independent replicas of 1 million unique cDNA reads from the same blood draw. Results the study describes overall, beyond this receptor: Observed TCR beta diversity per million T cells fell roughly linearly with age, and a significant reduction was already apparent by age roughly 40. Bulk unsorted PBMC profiling prevented conclusive comparison of naive and antigen-experienced compartments. Compared with the aged group, the long-lived group had more naive CD4+ T cells, fewer expanded clones and increased TCR diversity, suggesting age selection. Observed TCR beta diversity correlated strongly with the percentage of naive T cells measured by flow cytometry. Because the CMV infection status of the donors was unknown, age-related changes in expanded clonotypes may potentially have been confounded. Estimates of total diversity based on one million sequenced T cells were regarded as lower bounds and as underestimates.

The protocol used for the library was 5' RACE. Sequencing was performed on an Illumina HiSeq 2500. A second roughly 7 to 11 cycle PCR used a sample-barcoded 5' primer and a J-beta primer mix. Each TCR beta cDNA molecule received a unique molecular identifier from a template-switch 5' adaptor carrying 12 random nucleotides. Each sample yielded at least 3 million CDR3-containing paired-end reads. First-strand cDNA was synthesized from all RNA with the Mint cDNA synthesis kit, primed by a TRBC-specific oligonucleotide. All cDNA was treated with uracil-DNA glycosylase and then went through a first 18-cycle PCR with the universal primers M1SS and BC2_uni_R. Turning to the authors' computational methods: For normalization, 1 million high-quality reads were randomly selected from each sample, with every read carrying a distinct molecular identifier. Instead of being binned into consensus sequences, reads with shared molecular identifiers were discarded. MiTCR, with a Q25 quality threshold and the strictest error-elimination algorithm, was used for CDR3 identification, clonotype clustering and error correction. A nonparametric unseen species model using Euler transformation provided a lower-bound estimate of total TCR beta diversity. In TCRdb, the public reads were trimmed at Q25 with fastp and aligned with MiXCR, with productive beta chains retained. Identical CDR3 proteins give one entry, which carries the most common genes and DNA. The authors' filters were not applied to this entry. This sample gives about 1.6 million distinct CDR3 sequences in total; around 35% of them show up just once. The ten largest make up about 11% of the sample.

CDR1 and CDR2, looked up from the germline V gene (reference sequence), are DFQATT and SNEGSKA. Counted from cysteine to phenylalanine, this CDR3 has 12 amino acids. Only the CDR3 portion is preserved as DNA: 36 bases, with reading frame beginning at the first base. V loses 4 bases of germline sequence and J loses 8 bases, and the interval between the two ends is 12 bases. The donors were around 39 Caucasian individuals from Russia, aged roughly 6 to 90 years, who were systemically healthy. About 9.1 milliliters of peripheral blood were collected from each donor into EDTA-treated Vacutainer tubes. PBMCs were isolated by Ficoll-Paque density-gradient centrifugation, with at least 6 million obtained per sample. Total RNA was extracted from PBMCs with Trizol reagent, with at least 5 micrograms obtained per sample. Naive CD45RAhigh/CD27high T cell percentages were measured by flow cytometry on a PBMC aliquot from every donor.

Points on this clonotype: It lacks a known antigen. One base away there is no much larger clone; base qualities are not given.

This clonotype was sampled from a woman aged 30 to 39 in good health. Sequenced: blood. Here the chain combines TRBV20-1 and TRBJ2-1, and TRBD2 may be the D gene, going by 6 matching bases. In nucleotides, the sequence is TGCAGTGCTACCCGACTAGTCTATGAGCAGTTCTTC. It is translated as CSATRLVYEQFF.